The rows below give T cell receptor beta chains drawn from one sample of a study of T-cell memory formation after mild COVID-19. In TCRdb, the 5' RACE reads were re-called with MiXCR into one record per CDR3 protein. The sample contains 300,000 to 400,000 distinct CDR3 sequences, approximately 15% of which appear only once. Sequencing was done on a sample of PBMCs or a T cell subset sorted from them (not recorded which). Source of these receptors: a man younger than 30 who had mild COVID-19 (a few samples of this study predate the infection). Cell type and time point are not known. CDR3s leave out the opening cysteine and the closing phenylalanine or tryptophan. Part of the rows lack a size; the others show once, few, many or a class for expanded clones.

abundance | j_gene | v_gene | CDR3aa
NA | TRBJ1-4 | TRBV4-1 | ASSQVLTGNEKLF
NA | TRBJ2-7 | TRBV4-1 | ASSPSGLSYEQY
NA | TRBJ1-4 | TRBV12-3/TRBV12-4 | ASSLSRVSEKLF
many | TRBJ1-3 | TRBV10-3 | ASIPASGNTIY
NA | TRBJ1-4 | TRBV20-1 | SARRPGTTNEKLF
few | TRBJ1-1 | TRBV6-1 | ASSTHRGVEAF
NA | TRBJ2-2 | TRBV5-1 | ASSLNGGELF
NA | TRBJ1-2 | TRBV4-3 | ASSQDLFQLNVYGYT
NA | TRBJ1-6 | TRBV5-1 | ASSLGPTGAYNSPLH
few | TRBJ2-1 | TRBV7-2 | ASIKGGALNEQF
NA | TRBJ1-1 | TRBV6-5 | ASSPQVGMNTEAF
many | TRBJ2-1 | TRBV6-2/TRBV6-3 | ASSYIGGLF
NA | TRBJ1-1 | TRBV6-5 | ASSPGPRRTEAF
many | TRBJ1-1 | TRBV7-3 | ASSRGGLLNTEAF
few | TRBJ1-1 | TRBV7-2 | ASSLHSGGTEAF
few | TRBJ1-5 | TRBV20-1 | SASPGFDQPQH
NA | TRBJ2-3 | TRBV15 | ATSRVRVTDTQY
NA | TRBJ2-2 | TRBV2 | ASSAEGTGELF
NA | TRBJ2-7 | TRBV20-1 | SASGGARQY